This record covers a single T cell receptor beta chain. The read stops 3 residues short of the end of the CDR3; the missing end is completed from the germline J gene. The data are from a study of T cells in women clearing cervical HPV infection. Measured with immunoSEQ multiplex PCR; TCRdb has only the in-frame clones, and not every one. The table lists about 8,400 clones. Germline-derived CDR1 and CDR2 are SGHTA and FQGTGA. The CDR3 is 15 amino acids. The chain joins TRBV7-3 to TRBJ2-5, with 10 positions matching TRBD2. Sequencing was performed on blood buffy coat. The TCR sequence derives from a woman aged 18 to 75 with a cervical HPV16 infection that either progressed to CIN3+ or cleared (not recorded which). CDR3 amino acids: CASSLSGGRADTQYF. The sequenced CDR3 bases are TGTGCCAGCAGCCTTAGCGGGGGGCGGGCAGATACC.